This T cell receptor beta chain was retrieved from a study of CD8 T cells in ankylosing spondylitis. Study observations and caveats: One TCR beta motif, made up of roughly 8 highly homologous variants, appeared characteristic of ankylosing spondylitis blood. Certain motif variants had earlier been reported in reactive arthritis synovial fluid and blood. Disease-linked clones had a CD8+ phenotype and relatively low frequency in peripheral blood.

This clonotype has a handful of counts. The target antigen is unknown. CDR3 length: 15 amino acids. The germline gives CDR1 KGHSH, CDR2 LQKENI. V was shortened by 3 bases and J by 3 bases, with 11 bases between the two germline ends. TCRdb re-called the 5' RACE reads with MiXCR, one entry per CDR3 protein. The sample carries over 700,000 distinct CDR3 sequences, around a fifth recorded once. The gene calls are TRBV18 and TRBJ2-2; D is perhaps TRBD1 (5 bases). Source material: blood, either unsorted or a sorted T cell fraction (not recorded which). This receptor was obtained from a male donor with ankylosing spondylitis. The CDR3 reads CASSPAGFDTGELFF. In DNA form, the CDR3 reads TGTGCCAGCTCACCGGCAGGGTTCGACACCGGGGAGCTGTTTTTT.